The sequence of this T cell receptor beta chain was determined in a study of regulatory T cells in long-lasting Graves disease. Study-level results: Patients with persistent disease showed a bias toward TRBV28, TRBJ1-2 and TRBJ2-5.

On this clonotype: Its antigen is not known.

Time point in this sample: newly diagnosed GD, antithyroid drugs for less than 3 months. RNA from PBMCs was the source of the TCR library. The EDTA tubes were filled with 8 to 9.5 milliliters of drawn peripheral blood. Germline assignment: CDR1 WSHSY and CDR2 SAAADI. Between the trimmed V and J ends, which lost 2 bases and 9 bases, there was a span of 9 bases. The CDR3 length is 12 residues. TCR beta libraries were built with iRepertoire HTBI primers and Arm-PCR of CDR3 regions. TCRdb passed the multiplex PCR reads through MiXCR, listing each CDR3 protein once. The repertoire has some 560,000 distinct CDR3 sequences, 15% to 20% of them found once; the top ten carry around a quarter. This sample also appeared in a second study, on T cells in Graves' hyperthyroidism and ophthalmopathy.

The V and J genes are TRBV10-2 and TRBJ2-3; no definite D call. Specimen: peripheral blood mononuclear cells (PBMCs), collected at new diagnosis, from a patient treated with antithyroid drugs. The clonotype comes from a woman aged 40-60 years with Graves disease. CDR3 protein: CASSEGERTQYF. The CDR3 coding sequence is TGCGCCAGCAGTGAGGGGGAAAGGACGCAGTATTTT.